These T cell receptor beta chains were read from a single sample in a study of cytomegalovirus exposure and HLA in healthy donors. The table came from immunoSEQ multiplex PCR; TCRdb's copy has only in-frame clones and leaves some out. Of hundreds of thousands of clones in the sample, around four fifths were seen once. The source material was PBMCs. The receptors derive from a woman aged 55-75 years in good health and CMV-seropositive. Both conserved end residues are part of each CDR3. The order of the fields is clone size, J gene, V gene, CDR3 length, D gene, CDR3 protein, CDR3 DNA. The D gene is left open where the match is weak. A clone size is listed for some rows: how often the clone was seen (once, few, many), or a class if it is expanded.

. | TRBJ1-2 | TRBV27 | 17 | TRBD1 | CASSLFGQGAENYGYTF | TGTGCCAGCAGTTTATTTGGACAGGGGGCGGAAAACTATGGCTACACCTTC
. | TRBJ2-4 | TRBV19 | 14 | . | CASSEQLAKNIQYF | TGTGCCAGTTCCGAACAGCTAGCCAAAAACATTCAGTACTTC
. | TRBJ1-5 | TRBV6-5 | 15 | TRBD1 | CASRPQGVSNQPQHF | TGTGCCAGCAGGCCACAGGGGGTTTCCAATCAGCCCCAGCATTTT
few | TRBJ2-3 | TRBV7-9 | 15 | TRBD2 | CASSLGIIAGDTQYF | TGTGCCAGCAGCTTAGGTATAATAGCGGGAGATACGCAGTATTTT
once | TRBJ2-7 | TRBV6-5 | 15 | TRBD1 | CASGKTGHPSYEQYF | TGTGCCAGCGGTAAGACAGGGCACCCTTCCTACGAGCAGTACTTC
. | TRBJ2-7 | TRBV6-1 | 13 | . | CASSPARAYEQYF | TGTGCCAGCAGCCCTGCAAGAGCCTACGAGCAGTACTTC
. | TRBJ2-5 | TRBV7-9 | 14 | . | CASRPASTIGTQYF | TGTGCCAGCAGACCGGCCTCGACTATAGGGACCCAGTACTTC
. | TRBJ1-1 | TRBV29-1 | 14 | TRBD1 | CSVLATGESTEAFF | TGCAGCGTATTAGCAACAGGGGAGAGCACTGAAGCTTTCTTT
. | TRBJ2-3 | TRBV10-1 | 16 | TRBD2 | CASSEGRLADTDTQYF | TGCGCCAGCAGTGAGGGGAGACTAGCGGACACAGATACGCAGTATTTT
. | TRBJ1-2 | TRBV4-2 | 17 | TRBD1 | CASSLGTGTGLNYGYTF | TGTGCCAGCAGCCTCGGGACTGGGACAGGGCTGAACTATGGCTACACCTTC
. | TRBJ2-1 | TRBV7-2 | 16 | . | CASSLAWSVSYNEQFF | TGTGCCAGCAGCTTAGCGTGGTCAGTAAGTTACAATGAGCAGTTCTTC
. | TRBJ2-5 | TRBV2 | 12 | TRBD2 | CASRGEGETQYF | TGTGCCAGCAGGGGGGAGGGGGAGACCCAGTACTTC
. | TRBJ1-5 | TRBV7-3 | 13 | TRBD1 | CASSQDRGGPQHF | TGTGCCAGCAGCCAGGACAGGGGAGGGCCCCAGCATTTT
. | TRBJ1-1 | TRBV30 | 15 | TRBD1 | CAWSAYGTVNTEAFF | TGTGCCTGGAGTGCCTACGGGACAGTCAACACTGAAGCTTTCTTT
. | TRBJ2-1 | TRBV18 | 14 | . | CASSPPRLDGEQFF | TGTGCCAGCTCACCACCACGACTCGACGGTGAGCAGTTCTTC
. | TRBJ2-3 | TRBV5-4 | 15 | TRBD1 | CASSSRGTGVDTRYF | TGTGCCAGCAGCTCAAGGGGGACAGGGGTAGATACGCGGTATTTT
. | TRBJ2-1 | TRBV25-1 | 18 | TRBD2 | CASSELYVLAGAGDEQFF | TGTGCCAGCAGTGAATTATACGTCCTAGCGGGAGCCGGGGATGAGCAGTTCTTC
. | TRBJ1-2 | TRBV7-9 | 14 | . | CASSLRVEDYGYTF | TGTGCCAGCAGCTTACGGGTTGAGGACTATGGCTACACCTTC
once | TRBJ2-7 | TRBV5-1 | 13 | TRBD1 | CASRQTGGYEQYF | TGCGCCAGCAGACAGACAGGGGGCTACGAGCAGTACTTC